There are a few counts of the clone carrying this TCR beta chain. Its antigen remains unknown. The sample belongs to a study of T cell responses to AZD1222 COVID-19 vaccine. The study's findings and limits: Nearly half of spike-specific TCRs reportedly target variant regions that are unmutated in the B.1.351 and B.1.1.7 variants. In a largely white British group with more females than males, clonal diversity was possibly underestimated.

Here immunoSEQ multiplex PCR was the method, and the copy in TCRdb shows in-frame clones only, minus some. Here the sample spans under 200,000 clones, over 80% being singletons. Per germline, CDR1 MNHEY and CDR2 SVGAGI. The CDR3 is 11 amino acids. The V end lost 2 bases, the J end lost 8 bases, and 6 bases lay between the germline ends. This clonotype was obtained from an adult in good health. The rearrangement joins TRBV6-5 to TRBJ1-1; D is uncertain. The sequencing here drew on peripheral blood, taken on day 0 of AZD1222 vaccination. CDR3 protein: CASSYDREAFF. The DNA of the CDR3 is TGTGCCAGCAGTTACGATAGAGAAGCTTTCTTT.